A single sample is the source of the 22 T cell receptor beta chains below, sequenced in a study of T cells in Graves' hyperthyroidism and ophthalmopathy. RNA transcripts provided the source from which TCR beta CDR3 regions were amplified. HTBI primers were employed in a first-round RT-PCR of the TCR CDR3. TCRdb itself ran the multiplex PCR reads through MiXCR, one entry per CDR3 protein. Seen here are 450,000 to 600,000 distinct CDR3 sequences, roughly 21% observed once, and the top ten hold roughly 47%. The sequencing input was blood. These receptors originate from a man between 35 and 55 years old with Graves' ophthalmopathy.

The chain has TRBV6-1 and TRBJ2-7; D possibly uses TRBD1 or TRBD2 (5 bases each). The ends were cut back, 3 bases at V and 4 bases at J, with 16 bases in the middle. Germline CDR1 is MNHNS and CDR2 is SASEGT. This CDR3 has 15 amino acids. The CDR3 spells CASSEGPRRLYEQYF. DNA of the CDR3: TGTGCCAGCAGTGAGGGACCCAGGAGGTTGTACGAGCAGTACTTC.

The sample holds many counts of this clonotype. This chain connects TRBV20-1 to TRBJ2-5, with 7 bases fitting TRBD1. Germline values: CDR1 DFQATT, CDR2 SNEGSKA (reference sequence). The junction had 15 bases not matched to a gene; V was cut back by 5 bases and J by 6 bases. The CDR3 totals 15 residues. CDR3 amino acids: CSAPPRDRGHKTQYF. DNA for the CDR3: TGCAGTGCTCCTCCGAGGGACAGAGGACATAAGACCCAGTACTTC.

This clonotype was seen repeatedly, ten times or more. The gene calls are TRBV7-3 and TRBJ2-1; 8 nucleotides line up with TRBD2. J lost 7 bases, V lost 2 bases, and 10 bases had no gene match. The CDR3 totals 16 residues. The V gene's germline CDR1 is SGHTA and CDR2 FQGTGA. In DNA form, the CDR3 reads TGTGCCAGCAGCTTAGCGGGAGGCCCTCAGGGGAATGAGCAGTTCTTC. As protein: CASSLAGGPQGNEQFF. The complete variable domain, with remaining parts taken from reference TRBV7-3 and TRBJ2-1, reads GAGVSQTPSNKVTEKGKYVELRCDPISGHTALYWYRQSLGQGPEFLIYFQGTGAADDSGLPNDRFFAVRPEGSVSTLKIQRTERGDSAVYLCASSLAGGPQGNEQFFGPGTRLTVL.

This clonotype has a count of ten or more. This chain joins TRBV5-1 and TRBJ1-1; TRBD1 matches 7 bases. Germline values: CDR1 SGHRS, CDR2 YFSETQ. There are 15 residues in the CDR3. Unmatched junction bases numbered 3, after V lost 0 bases and J lost 1 base. This CDR3 is CASSLGGTENTEAFF. DNA of the CDR3: TGCGCCAGCAGCTTGGGAGGGACAGAGAACACTGAAGCTTTCTTT.

The sample holds a few counts of this clonotype. CDR3 nucleotides: TGTGCCAGCAGTCGGGACTATAAGACCCAGTACTTC. It translates to CASSRDYKTQYF. V gene TRBV6-2 or TRBV6-3 combines with J gene TRBJ2-5; 7 positions agree with TRBD2. With V trimmed by 5 bases and J by 6 bases, 3 bases remained unmatched. The CDR3 extends over 12 amino acids. From germline, CDR1 is MNHEY and CDR2 SVGEGT.

This clonotype was detected only a few times. CDR3 sequence: CASSVTGDGSPLHF. Written as DNA, the CDR3 is TGTGCCAGCAGCGTAACTGGGGACGGTTCACCCCTCCACTTT. V is TRBV9 and J is TRBJ1-6, with a tentative D call TRBD1 (5 bases). Germline CDR1 reads SGDLS; CDR2 reads YYNGEE. The V and J ends lost 1 base and 9 bases respectively, with 11 bases between them. The CDR3 covers 14 residues.

The V call is TRBV10-3, the J call TRBJ2-3, with 10 bases fitting TRBD2. The V and J ends lost 6 bases and 0 bases, in that order; junction bases with no gene match: 6. Per the germline V gene, CDR1 is ENHRY and CDR2 is SYGVKD. This CDR3 has 16 amino acids. CDR3 loop: CAISTTSGDSTDTQYF. In DNA form, the CDR3 reads TGTGCCATCAGCACCACTAGCGGGGATAGCACAGATACGCAGTATTTT.

The rearrangement uses TRBV7-3 and TRBJ1-6; no definite D call. V shed 4 bases and J shed 7 bases, with 11 bases lying between them. The germline V gene has CDR1 SGHTA and CDR2 FQGTGA. The CDR3 contains 14 residues. DNA for the CDR3: TGTGCCAGCAGCTCAACCCCCGGCAATTCACCCCTCCACTTT. The encoded protein is CASSSTPGNSPLHF. The full variable domain, with the rest looked up from reference TRBV7-3 and TRBJ1-6, is GAGVSQTPSNKVTEKGKYVELRCDPISGHTALYWYRQSLGQGPEFLIYFQGTGAADDSGLPNDRFFAVRPEGSVSTLKIQRTERGDSAVYLCASSSTPGNSPLHFGNGTRLTVT.

The chain recombines TRBV25-1 with TRBJ2-2, with D possibly being TRBD1 or TRBD2 (5 bases each). The V end was cut by 4 bases, the J end by 6 bases, with 18 bases between. The germline V gene encodes CDR1 MGHDK and CDR2 SYGVNS. This CDR3 has 16 amino acids. The CDR3 sequence is CASSAIPGTASGELFF. DNA of the CDR3: TGTGCCAGCAGTGCGATCCCCGGGACCGCCTCCGGGGAGCTGTTTTTT. Variable domain in full (rest from reference TRBV25-1 and TRBJ2-2): EADIYQTPRYLVIGTGKKITLECSQTMGHDKMYWYQQDPGMELHLIHYSYGVNSTEKGDLSSESTVSRIRTEHFPLTLESARPSHTSQYLCASSAIPGTASGELFFGEGSRLTVL.

This clonotype has ten or more counts. The rearrangement links TRBV12-3 or TRBV12-4 to TRBJ2-2; 13 positions match TRBD2. The CDR3 is 15 residues long. Trimming at V came to 5 bases and at J to 6 bases, leaving 3 bases not matched to a gene. CDR3 sequence: CASSGLAGDAGELFF. The CDR3 DNA sequence: TGTGCCAGCAGTGGACTAGCGGGAGACGCCGGGGAGCTGTTTTTT.

This clonotype has a handful of counts. The CDR3 loop reads CASSQVTSGNTGELFF. The CDR3 DNA follows: TGTGCCAGCAGCCAAGTAACTAGCGGGAACACCGGGGAGCTGTTTTTT. The chain couples TRBV3-1 to TRBJ2-2, with 8 nucleotides matching TRBD2. CDR3 length equals 16 residues. Looked up from germline, CDR1 is LGHDT and CDR2 is YNNKEL (reference sequence). V dropped 1 base and J dropped 1; count of bases not matched to a gene: 2. Based on the CDR3 plus reference TRBV3-1 and TRBJ2-2, the full variable domain is DTAVSQTPKYLVTQMGNDKSIKCEQNLGHDTMYWYKQDSKKFLKIMFSYNNKELIINETVPNRFSPKSPDKAHLNLHINSLELGDSAVYFCASSQVTSGNTGELFFGEGSRLTVL.

A few counts support this clonotype. The chain carries TRBV9 and TRBJ2-1; the D gene could be TRBD1 or TRBD2 (5 bases each). Per germline, CDR1 SGDLS and CDR2 YYNGEE. Trimming shortened V by 0 bases and J by 7 bases, and 8 bases separated the two germline ends. The CDR3 covers 13 residues. As DNA, the CDR3 is TGTGCCAGCAGCGTAGCTGGGGGTAATGAGCAGTTCTTC. This sequence encodes CASSVAGGNEQFF.

This rearrangement joins TRBV10-3 to TRBJ2-1, with 12 bases lining up with TRBD2. CDR3 length: 19 residues. Trimming at V came to 4 bases and at J to 4 bases, leaving 14 bases not matched to a gene. Germline CDR1 and CDR2: ENHRY and SYGVKD. The CDR3 nucleotides read TGTGCCATCAGTGGAGTCTCGCGGACTAGCGGGAAACCTTACAATGAGCAGTTCTTC. Translation gives CAISGVSRTSGKPYNEQFF.

In its sample, this clonotype was seen many times. J is TRBJ1-2 and V is TRBV18, with D uncertain. Trimming left V 3 bases short and J 1 base short, with 6 bases between. Germline V CDR1 and CDR2: KGHSH, LQKENI. This CDR3 is built from 13 residues. The CDR3 protein is CASSPGSNYGYTF. In DNA, the CDR3 is TGTGCCAGCTCACCGGGAAGTAACTATGGCTACACCTTC. Full variable domain (outside the CDR3, taken from reference TRBV18 and TRBJ1-2): NAGVMQNPRHLVRRRGQEARLRCSPMKGHSHVYWYRQLPEEGLKFMVYLQKENIIDESGMPKERFSAEFPKEGPSILRIQQVVRGDSAAYFCASSPGSNYGYTFGSGTRLTVV.

The chain links TRBV20-1 to TRBJ2-3, with D perhaps given as TRBD1 or TRBD2 (5 bases each). Between the trimmed V and J ends, which lost 6 bases and 2 bases, there was a span of 15 bases. This CDR3 spans 14 amino acids. From germline, CDR1 is DFQATT and CDR2 SNEGSKA (reference sequence). The chain's CDR3 is CSAPSGTLTDTQYF. The CDR3 nucleotides are TGCAGTGCACCCTCCGGGACCCTCACAGATACGCAGTATTTT.

This clonotype was seen many times. The junction departs from the called germline gene at one end, perhaps through a read error. V gene TRBV30 combines with J gene TRBJ1-5; possibly TRBD1 for D (5 bases). Germline CDR1 reads GTSNPN; CDR2 reads SVGIG (reference sequence). The length of the CDR3 is 12 residues. This CDR3 is CAWTGGNQPQHF. CDR3 DNA: TGTGCTTGGACGGGGGGCAATCAGCCCCAGCATTTT.

This clonotype was detected ten times or more. This chain connects TRBV2 to TRBJ2-1; D is possibly TRBD1 (6 bases). The germline gives CDR1 SNHLY, CDR2 FYNNEI. CDR3 length equals 15 residues. Trimming stripped 4 bases from V and 4 bases from J, with 14 bases between. The CDR3 sequence is CASSVPRGFYNEQFF. The DNA for the CDR3 is TGTGCCAGCAGTGTCCCCAGGGGTTTTTACAATGAGCAGTTCTTC.

In this sample, this clonotype turned up a few times. The rearrangement links TRBV30 to TRBJ2-5, with 9 bases identical to TRBD2. V lost 3 bases to trimming and J lost 0 bases; unmatched junction nucleotides: 20. Germline CDR1 is GTSNPN and CDR2 is SVGIG (reference sequence). This CDR3 has 20 amino acids. Here the CDR3 DNA reads TGTGCCTGGAGACCCACCCTCGGGCTAGCGGGGTACAACTACCAAGAGACCCAGTACTTC. Translated: CAWRPTLGLAGYNYQETQYF.

This clonotype was counted ten times or more. The chain recombines TRBV12-3 or TRBV12-4 with TRBJ1-2; weak D call: TRBD1 (6 bases). The germline V and J ends were trimmed by 10 bases and 8 bases, with 23 bases remaining between them. The CDR3 loop spans 14 amino acids. The CDR3 region has the DNA TGTGCCACCCTTAGGGGGGTCGGACCTGGCGGCTACACCTTC. It specifies CATLRGVGPGGYTF.

This clonotype occurred many times. V gene TRBV30 combines with J gene TRBJ1-1; possibly TRBD1 for D (6 bases). CDR3 size: 15 residues. With 0 bases removed from V and 3 bases from J, the gap between germline ends came to 14 bases. Looked up from germline, CDR1 is GTSNPN and CDR2 is SVGIG (reference sequence). In nucleotides, the CDR3 is TGTGCCTGGAGTGTACTCAACAGGGACGACACTGAAGCTTTCTTT. This gives the protein CAWSVLNRDDTEAFF.

This chain joins TRBV6-5 and TRBJ1-6; D is undetermined. There are 16 residues in the CDR3. Germline values: CDR1 MNHEY, CDR2 SVGAGI. V shed 0 bases and J shed 7 bases, with 13 bases lying between them. The CDR3 DNA follows: TGTGCCAGCAGTTACTCTTCCAGAATCCTAAATTCACCCCTCCACTTT. Protein: CASSYSSRILNSPLHF.

This clonotype has a handful of counts. The chain carries TRBV6-2 or TRBV6-3 and TRBJ2-5, with D perhaps matching TRBD1 (5 bases). The CDR3 loop spans 13 amino acids. The germline CDR1 and CDR2 sequences are MNHEY and SVGEGT. Trimming pared 6 bases from V and 1 base from J, leaving 9 bases between. CDR3 in DNA: TGTGCCAGCAGAGTTACAGGCCAAGAGACCCAGTACTTC. It specifies CASRVTGQETQYF.